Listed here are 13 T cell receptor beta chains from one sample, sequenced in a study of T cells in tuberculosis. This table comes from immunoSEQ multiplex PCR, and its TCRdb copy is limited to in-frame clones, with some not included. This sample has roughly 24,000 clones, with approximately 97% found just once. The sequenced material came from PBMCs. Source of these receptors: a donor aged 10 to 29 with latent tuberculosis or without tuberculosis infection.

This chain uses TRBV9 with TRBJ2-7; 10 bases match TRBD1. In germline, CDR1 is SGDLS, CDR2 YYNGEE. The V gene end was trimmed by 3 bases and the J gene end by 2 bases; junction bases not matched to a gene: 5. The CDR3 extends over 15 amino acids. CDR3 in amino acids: CASSADRGTPYEQYF. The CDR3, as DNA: TGTGCCAGCAGCGCGGACAGGGGGACTCCCTACGAGCAGTACTTC. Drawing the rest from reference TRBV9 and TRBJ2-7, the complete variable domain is DSGVTQTPKHLITATGQRVTLRCSPRSGDLSVYWYQQSLDQGLQFLIQYYNGEERAKGNILERFSAQQFPDLHSELNLSSLELGDSALYFCASSADRGTPYEQYFGPGTRLTVT.

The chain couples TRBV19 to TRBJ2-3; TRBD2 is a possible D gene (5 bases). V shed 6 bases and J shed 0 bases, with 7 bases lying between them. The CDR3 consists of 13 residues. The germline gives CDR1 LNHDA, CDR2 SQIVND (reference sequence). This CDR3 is CASSGMSTDTQYF. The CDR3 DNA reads TGTGCCAGTAGCGGGATGAGCACAGATACGCAGTATTTT.

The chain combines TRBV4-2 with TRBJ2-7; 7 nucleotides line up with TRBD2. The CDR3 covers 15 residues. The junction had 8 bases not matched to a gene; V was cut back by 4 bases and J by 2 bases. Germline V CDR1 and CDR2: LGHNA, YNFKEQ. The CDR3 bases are TGTGCCAGCAGCCGAGGACTAGGGCAAACCTACGAGCAGTACTTC. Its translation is CASSRGLGQTYEQYF.

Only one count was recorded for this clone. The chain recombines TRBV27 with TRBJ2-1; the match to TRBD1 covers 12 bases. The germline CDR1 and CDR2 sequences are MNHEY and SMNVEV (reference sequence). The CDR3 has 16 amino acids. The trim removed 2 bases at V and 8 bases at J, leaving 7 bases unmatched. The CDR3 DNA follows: TGTGCCAGCAGTTTACTGGGGGGACAGGGGGCGTATGAGCAGTTCTTC. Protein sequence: CASSLLGGQGAYEQFF.

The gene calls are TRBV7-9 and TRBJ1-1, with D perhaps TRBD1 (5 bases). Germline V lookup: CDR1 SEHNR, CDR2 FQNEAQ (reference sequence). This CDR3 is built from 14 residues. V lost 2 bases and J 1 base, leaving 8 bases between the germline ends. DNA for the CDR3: TGTGCCAGCAGCTTAATCCAGGGGAACACTGAAGCTTTCTTT. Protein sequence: CASSLIQGNTEAFF. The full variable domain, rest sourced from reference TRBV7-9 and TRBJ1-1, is DTGVSQNPRHKITKRGQNVTFRCDPISEHNRLYWYRQTLGQGPEFLTYFQNEAQLEKSRLLSDRFSAERPKGSFSTLEIQRTEQGDSAMYLCASSLIQGNTEAFFGQGTRLTVV.

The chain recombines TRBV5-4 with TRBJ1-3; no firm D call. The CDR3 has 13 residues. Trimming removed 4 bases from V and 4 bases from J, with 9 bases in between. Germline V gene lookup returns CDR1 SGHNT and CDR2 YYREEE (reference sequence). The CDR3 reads CASSTNTGNTIYF. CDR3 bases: TGTGCCAGCAGCACTAATACGGGAAACACCATATATTTT.

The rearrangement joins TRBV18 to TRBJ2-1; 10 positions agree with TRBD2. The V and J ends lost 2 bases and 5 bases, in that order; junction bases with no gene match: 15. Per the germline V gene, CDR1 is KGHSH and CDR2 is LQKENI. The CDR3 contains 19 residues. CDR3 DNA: TGTGCCAGCTCACCAGGAATTATGCACCCTACTAGCGGGGACAATGAGCAGTTCTTC. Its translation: CASSPGIMHPTSGDNEQFF.

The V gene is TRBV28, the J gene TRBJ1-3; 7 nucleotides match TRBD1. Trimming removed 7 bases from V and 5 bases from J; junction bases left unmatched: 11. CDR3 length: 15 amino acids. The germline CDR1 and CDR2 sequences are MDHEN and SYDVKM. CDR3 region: CASISSGTDRNTIYF. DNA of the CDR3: TGTGCCAGCATTTCGTCCGGGACAGACCGAAACACCATATATTTT. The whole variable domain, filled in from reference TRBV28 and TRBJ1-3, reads DVKVTQSSRYLVKRTGEKVFLECVQDMDHENMFWYRQDPGLGLRLIYFSYDVKMKEKGDIPEGYSVSREKKERFSLILESASTNQTSMYLCASISSGTDRNTIYFGEGSWLTVV.

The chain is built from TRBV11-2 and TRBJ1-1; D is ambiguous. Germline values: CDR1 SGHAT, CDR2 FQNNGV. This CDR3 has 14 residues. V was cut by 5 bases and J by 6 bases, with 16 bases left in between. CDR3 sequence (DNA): TGTGCCAGCAGCCCAGTCCTAGCGCAGCCTGAAGCTTTCTTT. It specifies CASSPVLAQPEAFF.

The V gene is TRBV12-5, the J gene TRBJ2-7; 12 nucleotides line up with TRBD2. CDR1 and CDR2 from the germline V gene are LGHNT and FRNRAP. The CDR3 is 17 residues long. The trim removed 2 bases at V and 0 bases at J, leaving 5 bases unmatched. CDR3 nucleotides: TGTGCTAGTGGTTTGTTAACGACTAGCGGGAGCTCCTACGAGCAGTACTTC. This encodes CASGLLTTSGSSYEQYF. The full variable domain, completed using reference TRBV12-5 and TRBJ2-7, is DARVTQTPRHKVTEMGQEVTMRCQPILGHNTVFWYRQTMMQGLELLAYFRNRAPLDDSGMPKDRFSAEMPDATLATLKIQPSEPRDSAVYFCASGLLTTSGSSYEQYFGPGTRLTVT.

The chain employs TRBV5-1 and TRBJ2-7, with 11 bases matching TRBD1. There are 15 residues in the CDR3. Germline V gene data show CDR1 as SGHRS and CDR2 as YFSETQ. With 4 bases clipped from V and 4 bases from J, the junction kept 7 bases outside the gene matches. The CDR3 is CASSLSRDRGYEQYF. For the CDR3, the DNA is TGCGCCAGCAGCCTCTCCCGGGACAGGGGGTACGAGCAGTACTTC.

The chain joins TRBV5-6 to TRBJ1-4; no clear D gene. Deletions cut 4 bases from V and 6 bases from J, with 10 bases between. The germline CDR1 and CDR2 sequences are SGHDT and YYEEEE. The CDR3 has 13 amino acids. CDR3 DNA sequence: TGTGCCAGCAGCCGGCGGAGGGATGAAAAACTGTTTTTT. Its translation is CASSRRRDEKLFF.

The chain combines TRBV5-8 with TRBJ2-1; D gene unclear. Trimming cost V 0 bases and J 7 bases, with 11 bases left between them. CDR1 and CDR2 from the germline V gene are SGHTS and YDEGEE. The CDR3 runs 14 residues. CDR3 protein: CASSLAVTPNEQFF. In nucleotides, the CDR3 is TGTGCCAGCAGCTTGGCGGTTACCCCGAATGAGCAGTTCTTC.